This T cell receptor beta chain is from a study of tumour-infiltrating T cells in Burkitt lymphoma. Overall study: All epidemiological Burkitt lymphoma subtypes were represented in the cohort. Overall and progression-free survival were predicted by productive clonality. Study-level results: Several public clonotypes were shared across many Burkitt lymphoma patients.

A remark on this clone: What it recognizes is unknown.

The protocol was immunoSEQ multiplex PCR, while the TCRdb copy is restricted to in-frame clones and leaves out a portion. Altogether approximately 46,000 clones are present, roughly 31% being singletons, with the ten largest covering 2.9%. CDR3 size: 14 residues. Germline lookup yields CDR1 MGHDK and CDR2 SYGVNS. The V and J ends lost 5 bases and 1 base respectively, with 8 bases between them. This clonotype originated in a human donor with Burkitt lymphoma. The sequencing sample was made of tumor tissue. The chain is built from TRBV25-1 and TRBJ2-2; D not resolved. The CDR3 protein is CASSYGLNTGELFF. As DNA, the CDR3 is TGTGCCAGCAGTTATGGGCTGAACACCGGGGAGCTGTTTTTT.